These T cell receptor beta chains were read from a single sample in a study of blood T cell repertoires in COVID-19. Sequencing used immunoSEQ multiplex PCR; TCRdb keeps in-frame clones, though not all of them. The table includes fewer than 250,000 clones, about four fifths detected once. Sequencing used peripheral blood. Receptors originate from a woman in her seventies with acute or convalescent COVID-19. Both conserved end residues are part of each CDR3. D genes are given only for firm matches. Some rows have no size entry. The others give once, few or many, or a class for an expanded clone.

clone size: -
J gene: TRBJ2-5
D gene: -
V gene: TRBV7-2
CDR3 protein: CASSLWGRKGVTYF
CDR3 DNA: TGTGCCAGCAGCTTATGGGGTCGAAAGGGGGTTACGTACTTC

clone size: once
J gene: TRBJ1-2
D gene: -
V gene: TRBV12-3/TRBV12-4
CDR3 protein: CASSRNYGYTF
CDR3 DNA: TGTGCCAGCTCCAGGAATTATGGCTACACCTTC

clone size: -
J gene: TRBJ2-2
D gene: -
V gene: TRBV7-2
CDR3 protein: CASSLFPPGTSGELFF
CDR3 DNA: TGTGCCAGCAGCTTATTTCCCCCGGGGACAAGCGGGGAGCTGTTTTTT

clone size: -
J gene: TRBJ1-5
D gene: TRBD1
V gene: TRBV4-1
CDR3 protein: CASSQEGQLNQPQHF
CDR3 DNA: TGCGCCAGCAGCCAAGAGGGACAGCTCAATCAGCCCCAGCATTTT

clone size: once
J gene: TRBJ1-6
D gene: -
V gene: TRBV27
CDR3 protein: CASSLSAPVPNSPLHF
CDR3 DNA: TGTGCCAGCAGTTTATCCGCACCAGTTCCTAATTCACCCCTCCACTTT

clone size: once
J gene: TRBJ1-2
D gene: -
V gene: TRBV4-1
CDR3 protein: CASSQDRGGANYGYTF
CDR3 DNA: TGCGCCAGCAGCCAAGATCGGGGAGGGGCTAACTATGGCTACACCTTC

clone size: -
J gene: TRBJ1-2
D gene: TRBD1
V gene: TRBV28
CDR3 protein: CASTRVDRDSGYTF
CDR3 DNA: TGTGCCAGCACCCGAGTGGACAGGGACTCTGGCTACACCTTC

clone size: -
J gene: TRBJ2-7
D gene: TRBD2
V gene: TRBV6-5
CDR3 protein: CASTLSGGYEQYF
CDR3 DNA: TGTGCCAGCACCCTTAGCGGGGGCTACGAGCAGTACTTC

clone size: -
J gene: TRBJ2-1
D gene: -
V gene: TRBV5-1
CDR3 protein: CASSLGGAKNSYNEQFF
CDR3 DNA: TGCGCCAGCAGCTTGGGCGGGGCCAAAAACTCCTACAATGAGCAGTTCTTC

clone size: -
J gene: TRBJ2-1
D gene: TRBD1
V gene: TRBV5-6
CDR3 protein: CASSRGPGTGGDEQFF
CDR3 DNA: TGTGCCAGCAGCCGAGGGCCCGGGACAGGGGGCGACGAGCAGTTCTTC

clone size: -
J gene: TRBJ1-6
D gene: -
V gene: TRBV5-4
CDR3 protein: CASSLDGSRVNSPLHF
CDR3 DNA: TGTGCCAGCAGCTTGGACGGGAGCAGGGTGAATTCACCCCTCCACTTT

clone size: -
J gene: TRBJ2-1
D gene: -
V gene: TRBV7-8
CDR3 protein: CASSPRRGASSYNEQFF
CDR3 DNA: TGTGCCAGCAGCCCAAGGCGGGGCGCGAGCTCCTACAATGAGCAGTTCTTC

clone size: -
J gene: TRBJ2-7
D gene: -
V gene: TRBV7-8
CDR3 protein: CASSGWRDSYEQYF
CDR3 DNA: TGTGCCAGCAGCGGTTGGAGGGACTCCTACGAGCAGTACTTC

clone size: -
J gene: TRBJ1-6
D gene: -
V gene: TRBV18
CDR3 protein: CASSFGLENSPLHF
CDR3 DNA: TGTGCCAGCTCATTCGGACTGGAAAATTCACCCCTCCACTTT

clone size: -
J gene: TRBJ1-5
D gene: -
V gene: TRBV19
CDR3 protein: CASSLGTPPQHF
CDR3 DNA: TGTGCCAGTAGTCTCGGGACTCCGCCCCAGCATTTT

clone size: once
J gene: TRBJ1-5
D gene: -
V gene: TRBV12-3/TRBV12-4
CDR3 protein: CASSPAIDQPQHF
CDR3 DNA: TGTGCCAGCAGTCCTGCGATAGATCAGCCCCAGCATTTT

clone size: -
J gene: TRBJ2-1
D gene: TRBD2
V gene: TRBV6-2/TRBV6-3
CDR3 protein: CASSLRSSGGYNEQFF
CDR3 DNA: TGTGCCAGCAGTTTAAGATCTAGCGGGGGGTACAATGAGCAGTTCTTC

clone size: -
J gene: TRBJ1-5
D gene: -
V gene: TRBV19
CDR3 protein: CATRNPRNQPQHF
CDR3 DNA: TGTGCCACCAGAAACCCGCGCAATCAGCCCCAGCATTTT

clone size: -
J gene: TRBJ2-7
D gene: -
V gene: TRBV5-4
CDR3 protein: CASSSSTGEVYEQYF
CDR3 DNA: TGTGCCAGCAGCTCAAGTACGGGGGAAGTCTACGAGCAGTACTTC

clone size: -
J gene: TRBJ1-2
D gene: -
V gene: TRBV7-2
CDR3 protein: CASSLDGDLYGYTF
CDR3 DNA: TGTGCCAGCAGCTTAGACGGGGATCTCTATGGCTACACCTTC

clone size: once
J gene: TRBJ1-5
D gene: -
V gene: TRBV2
CDR3 protein: CASSEGQIPNQPQHF
CDR3 DNA: TGTGCCAGCAGCGAAGGACAGATTCCCAATCAGCCCCAGCATTTT

clone size: -
J gene: TRBJ1-6
D gene: -
V gene: TRBV15
CDR3 protein: CATSRDRVGLSPLHF
CDR3 DNA: TGTGCCACCAGCAGAGACAGGGTAGGCCTTTCACCCCTCCACTTT

clone size: -
J gene: TRBJ1-2
D gene: TRBD1
V gene: TRBV6-5
CDR3 protein: CASSYGIGQGDYGYTF
CDR3 DNA: TGTGCCAGCAGTTACGGGATTGGACAGGGGGACTATGGCTACACCTTC

clone size: -
J gene: TRBJ1-6
D gene: -
V gene: TRBV27
CDR3 protein: CASTPQRTSNSPLHF
CDR3 DNA: TGTGCCAGCACCCCTCAGCGGACCAGTAATTCACCCCTCCACTTT

clone size: -
J gene: TRBJ1-1
D gene: -
V gene: TRBV21-1
CDR3 protein: CASSKAEVMNTEAFF
CDR3 DNA: TGTGCCAGCAGCAAAGCCGAGGTAATGAACACTGAAGCTTTCTTT

clone size: -
J gene: TRBJ2-5
D gene: TRBD2
V gene: TRBV29-1
CDR3 protein: CSVELAGGRGETQYF
CDR3 DNA: TGCAGCGTTGAACTGGCGGGGGGGCGCGGAGAGACCCAGTACTTC

clone size: -
J gene: TRBJ2-1
D gene: TRBD2
V gene: TRBV6-1
CDR3 protein: CASSELGGGAYNEQFF
CDR3 DNA: TGTGCCAGCAGTGAATTGGGCGGGGGGGCCTACAATGAGCAGTTCTTC

clone size: -
J gene: TRBJ2-1
D gene: TRBD1
V gene: TRBV18
CDR3 protein: CASSSLIQTGDWQFF
CDR3 DNA: TGTGCCAGCTCATCGTTAATTCAGACAGGGGATTGGCAGTTCTTC

clone size: -
J gene: TRBJ2-3
D gene: -
V gene: TRBV6-2/TRBV6-3
CDR3 protein: CASSPRRSLWDTQYF
CDR3 DNA: TGTGCCAGCAGCCCTCGCAGGTCGTTGTGGGATACGCAGTATTTT

clone size: -
J gene: TRBJ1-5
D gene: -
V gene: TRBV11-2
CDR3 protein: CASSFDNLGWPQHF
CDR3 DNA: TGTGCCAGCAGCTTCGACAATTTGGGTTGGCCCCAGCATTTT

clone size: -
J gene: TRBJ2-1
D gene: TRBD2
V gene: TRBV19
CDR3 protein: CASTLSGGDYNEQFF
CDR3 DNA: TGTGCCAGTACCCTGAGCGGGGGGGACTACAATGAGCAGTTCTTC

clone size: -
J gene: TRBJ2-1
D gene: TRBD2
V gene: TRBV5-1
CDR3 protein: CASSLGLAGNFYNEQFF
CDR3 DNA: TGCGCCAGCAGCTTGGGACTAGCGGGGAATTTTTACAATGAGCAGTTCTTC

clone size: -
J gene: TRBJ1-6
D gene: -
V gene: TRBV30
CDR3 protein: CAWSVVPGGNSPLHF
CDR3 DNA: TGTGCCTGGAGTGTAGTACCAGGTGGGAATTCACCCCTCCACTTT

clone size: -
J gene: TRBJ2-1
D gene: TRBD1
V gene: TRBV6-1
CDR3 protein: CASSEGPTGDEQFF
CDR3 DNA: TGTGCCAGCAGTGAAGGCCCCACAGGGGACGAGCAGTTCTTC

clone size: -
J gene: TRBJ1-5
D gene: -
V gene: TRBV9
CDR3 protein: CASSVGPGVGPQHF
CDR3 DNA: TGTGCCAGCAGCGTAGGTCCGGGAGTAGGACCCCAGCATTTT

clone size: -
J gene: TRBJ2-3
D gene: -
V gene: TRBV29-1
CDR3 protein: CSVVDQMYTQYF
CDR3 DNA: TGCAGCGTTGTTGATCAGATGTATACGCAGTATTTT

clone size: -
J gene: TRBJ2-7
D gene: -
V gene: TRBV7-9
CDR3 protein: CASSVWTNTYEQYF
CDR3 DNA: TGTGCCAGCAGCGTCTGGACTAACACCTACGAGCAGTACTTC

clone size: -
J gene: TRBJ2-2
D gene: TRBD1
V gene: TRBV9
CDR3 protein: CASSFTGVANTGELFF
CDR3 DNA: TGTGCCAGCAGCTTTACAGGGGTTGCCAACACCGGGGAGCTGTTTTTT

clone size: few
J gene: TRBJ1-1
D gene: -
V gene: TRBV18
CDR3 protein: CASSPRPGAIDTEAFF
CDR3 DNA: TGTGCCAGCTCACCACGCCCGGGTGCTATCGACACTGAAGCTTTCTTT

clone size: few
J gene: TRBJ1-2
D gene: -
V gene: TRBV4-3
CDR3 protein: CASSQAPGGNYGYTF
CDR3 DNA: TGCGCCAGCAGCCAAGCACCGGGAGGCAACTATGGCTACACCTTC

clone size: -
J gene: TRBJ1-2
D gene: -
V gene: TRBV7-2
CDR3 protein: CASSPIGDFYGYTF
CDR3 DNA: TGTGCCAGCAGCCCAATCGGGGATTTCTATGGCTACACCTTC

clone size: -
J gene: TRBJ1-5
D gene: TRBD1
V gene: TRBV4-2
CDR3 protein: CASSPDRDLSNQPQHF
CDR3 DNA: TGTGCCAGCAGCCCCGACAGGGACTTAAGCAATCAGCCCCAGCATTTT

clone size: few
J gene: TRBJ1-4
D gene: TRBD1
V gene: TRBV29-1
CDR3 protein: CSAFRRTGGVTTNEKLFF
CDR3 DNA: TGCAGCGCCTTTCGACGGACAGGGGGCGTAACAACTAATGAAAAACTGTTTTTT

clone size: -
J gene: TRBJ2-3
D gene: -
V gene: TRBV5-5
CDR3 protein: CASSYNLVDTQYF
CDR3 DNA: TGTGCCAGCAGCTACAACCTCGTAGATACGCAGTATTTT

clone size: -
J gene: TRBJ2-3
D gene: TRBD2
V gene: TRBV5-4
CDR3 protein: CASSERGLAGEDTQYF
CDR3 DNA: TGTGCCAGCAGCGAGAGAGGCCTAGCGGGCGAAGATACGCAGTATTTT

clone size: -
J gene: TRBJ1-2
D gene: TRBD1
V gene: TRBV7-2
CDR3 protein: CASSSLGQGAGVWYGYTF
CDR3 DNA: TGTGCCAGCAGCTCCCTGGGACAGGGGGCCGGGGTTTGGTATGGCTACACCTTC

clone size: -
J gene: TRBJ1-1
D gene: -
V gene: TRBV7-9
CDR3 protein: CASSLTEEAFF
CDR3 DNA: TGTGCCAGCAGCCTCACCGAGGAAGCTTTCTTT

clone size: -
J gene: TRBJ2-1
D gene: -
V gene: TRBV5-1
CDR3 protein: CASSSQGAYNEQFF
CDR3 DNA: TGCGCCAGCAGCTCACAGGGTGCCTACAATGAGCAGTTCTTC

clone size: -
J gene: TRBJ1-4
D gene: -
V gene: TRBV7-8
CDR3 protein: CASSLGQGEKLFF
CDR3 DNA: TGTGCCAGCAGCTTGGGACAAGGCGAAAAACTGTTTTTT

clone size: few
J gene: TRBJ2-1
D gene: -
V gene: TRBV5-1
CDR3 protein: CASSQLTVSSYNEQFF
CDR3 DNA: TGCGCCAGCAGTCAATTGACAGTGAGCTCCTACAATGAGCAGTTCTTC

clone size: -
J gene: TRBJ2-3
D gene: TRBD2
V gene: TRBV5-4
CDR3 protein: CASSLTSGLKTDTQYF
CDR3 DNA: TGTGCCAGCAGCCTGACTAGCGGACTGAAAACAGATACGCAGTATTTT

clone size: -
J gene: TRBJ1-2
D gene: -
V gene: TRBV6-5
CDR3 protein: CASSYGGPYGYTF
CDR3 DNA: TGTGCCAGCAGTTATGGAGGCCCCTATGGCTACACCTTC